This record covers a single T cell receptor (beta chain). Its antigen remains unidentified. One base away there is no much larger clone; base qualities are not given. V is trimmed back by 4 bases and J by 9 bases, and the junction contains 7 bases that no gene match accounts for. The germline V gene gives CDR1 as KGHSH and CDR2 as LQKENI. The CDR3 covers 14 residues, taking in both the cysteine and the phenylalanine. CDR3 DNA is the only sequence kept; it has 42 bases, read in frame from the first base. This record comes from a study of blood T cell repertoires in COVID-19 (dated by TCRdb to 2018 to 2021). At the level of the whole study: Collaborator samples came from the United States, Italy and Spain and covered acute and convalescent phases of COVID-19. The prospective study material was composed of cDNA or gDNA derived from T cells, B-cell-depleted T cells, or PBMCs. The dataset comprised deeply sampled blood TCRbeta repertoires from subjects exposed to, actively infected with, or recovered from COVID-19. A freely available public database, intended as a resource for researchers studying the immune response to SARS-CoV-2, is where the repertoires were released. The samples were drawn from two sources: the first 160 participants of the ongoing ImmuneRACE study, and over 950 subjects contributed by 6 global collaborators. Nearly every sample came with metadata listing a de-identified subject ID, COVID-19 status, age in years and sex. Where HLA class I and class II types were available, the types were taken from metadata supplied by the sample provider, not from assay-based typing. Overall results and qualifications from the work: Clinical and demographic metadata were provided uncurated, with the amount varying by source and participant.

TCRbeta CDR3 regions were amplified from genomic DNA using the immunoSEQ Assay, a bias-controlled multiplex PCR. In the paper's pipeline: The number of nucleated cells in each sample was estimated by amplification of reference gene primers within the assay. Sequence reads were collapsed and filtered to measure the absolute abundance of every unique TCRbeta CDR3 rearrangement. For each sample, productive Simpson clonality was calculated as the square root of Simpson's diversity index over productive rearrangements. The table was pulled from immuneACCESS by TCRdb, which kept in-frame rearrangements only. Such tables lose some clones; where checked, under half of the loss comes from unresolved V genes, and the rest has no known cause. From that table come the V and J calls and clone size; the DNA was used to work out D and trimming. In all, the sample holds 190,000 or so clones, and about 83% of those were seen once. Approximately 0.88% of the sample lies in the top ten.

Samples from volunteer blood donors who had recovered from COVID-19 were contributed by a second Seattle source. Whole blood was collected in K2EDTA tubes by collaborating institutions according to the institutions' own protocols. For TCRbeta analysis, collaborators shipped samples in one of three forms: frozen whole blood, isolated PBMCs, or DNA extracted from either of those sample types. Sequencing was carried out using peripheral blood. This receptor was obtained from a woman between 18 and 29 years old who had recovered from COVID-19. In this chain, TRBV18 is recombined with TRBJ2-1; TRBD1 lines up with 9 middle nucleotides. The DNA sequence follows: TGTGCCAGCTCACAGGACAGGGGACTCAGTGAGCAGTTCTTC. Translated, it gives CASSQDRGLSEQFF.